The sequence of this TCR beta chain was determined in a study of glioma-infiltrating T cells after dendritic cell vaccination. General study points: The cohort had few patients with full blood and tumor sets.

Concerning this clone itself: Its specificity is not known.

Stated time point: after dendritic cell vaccination, including at tumor progression/relapse. Trimming shortened V by 4 bases and J by 0 bases, and 18 bases separated the two germline ends. The CDR3 is 18 amino acids. Germline V gene lookup returns CDR1 MDHEN and CDR2 SYDVKM. The PCR used 60 V beta and 13 J beta primers. The method was immunoSEQ multiplex PCR; TCRdb's version includes in-frame clones alone and lacks a portion of them. Here the sample spans 99,000 or so clones, 75% to 90% being singletons. The genes are TRBV28 and TRBJ2-2, with a possible D match to TRBD1 (6 bases). Sequences were derived from blood, sampled after dendritic cell vaccination. The source of this sequence is a human donor with glioblastoma. The DNA for the CDR3 is TGTGCCAGCAGTTCTAGTCCTCCGGGACAAACGAACACCGGGGAGCTGTTTTTT. Translation gives CASSSSPPGQTNTGELFF.